This T cell receptor (beta chain) stems from a study of blood T cell repertoires in COVID-19. About the study: COVID-19 samples from acute and convalescent phases originated in the United States, Italy and Spain. T cells, B-cell-depleted T cells, or PBMCs supplied cDNA or gDNA.

This clone was found a few times. As processed by the authors: Reference gene primers were amplified, and this amplification served to estimate nucleated cell counts. Some clones are missing from TCRdb's copy, which holds only in-frame ones; the method was immunoSEQ multiplex PCR. The D gene and trimming were derived from the DNA, and the V and J assignments and clone size from that table. The profile shows 110,000 or so clones, around 80% of them singletons. The CDR3 consists of 14 residues. V was pared by 5 bases and J by 5 bases, with 15 bases between. CDR1 and CDR2 (germline): SEHNR, FQNEAQ (reference sequence).

Sequenced sample: peripheral blood. V and J are TRBV7-9 and TRBJ2-5; D possibly corresponds to TRBD1 (5 bases). The TCR originated in a man between 70 and 80 years old with acute or convalescent COVID-19. The CDR3 DNA reads as TGTGCCAGCAGCCAACCGACAGCTTTGGAGACCCAGTACTTC. This translates into CASSQPTALETQYF.